The present entry profiles one T cell receptor (beta chain) with its context. This clone was seen just once. Its antigen target is currently unknown. No much larger clone is present one base from it, and per-base qualities are unavailable. Each collaborating institution followed its own protocols to collect whole blood in K2EDTA tubes. Collaborator samples were shipped for TCRbeta analysis as frozen whole blood, isolated PBMCs, or DNA extracted from either sample type. This specimen comes from a study of blood T cell repertoires in COVID-19 (dated by TCRdb to between 2020 and 2021). Regarding the study in general: Samples from collaborators originated in the United States, Italy and Spain and spanned both the acute and convalescent phases of COVID-19. The material from the prospective study consisted of cDNA or gDNA derived from T cells, B-cell-depleted T cells, or PBMCs. Subjects who had been exposed to COVID-19, were actively infected with it, or had recovered from it provided the deeply sampled blood TCRbeta repertoires that made up the dataset. The repertoires were released in a freely available public database meant as a resource for research on the immune response to SARS-CoV-2. Samples were obtained from the ongoing ImmuneRACE study (first 160 participants) and from over 1,000 subjects provided by 6 global collaborators. The sample metadata nearly always contained a de-identified subject ID, COVID-19 status, age in years and sex. Where available, HLA class I and class II types were taken from metadata supplied by the sample provider and were not determined by assay-based typing. Beyond this particular receptor, the publication reports: The quantity of clinical and demographic metadata differed by source and by participant and was supplied without curation.

TCRbeta CDR3 regions were amplified from genomic DNA using the immunoSEQ Assay, a bias-controlled multiplex PCR. The authors' pipeline ran thus. The number of nucleated cells in each sample was estimated by amplification of reference gene primers within the assay. Sequence reads were collapsed and filtered to measure the absolute abundance of every unique TCRbeta CDR3 rearrangement. For each sample, productive Simpson clonality was calculated by taking the square root of Simpson's diversity index across productive rearrangements. The table was pulled from immuneACCESS by TCRdb, which kept in-frame rearrangements only. Such tables lose some clones; where checked, under half of the loss comes from unresolved V genes, and the rest has no known cause. Clone size and the V and J calls come from that table; the DNA yielded D and trimming. The sample table holds around 94,000 clones, of which approximately 80% were seen once. Approximately 4.5% of the sample lies in the top ten.

The V and J ends are trimmed by 3 bases and 1 base, leaving 12 bases between them. CDR1 and CDR2, per the germline V gene, are KGHSH and LQKENI. Measured from the cysteine to the phenylalanine, the CDR3 is 16 residues long. Only the CDR3 region is kept as DNA, spanning 48 bases read in frame from base 1. This clonotype originated in a human donor in a cohort sampled during active COVID-19. Sequencing used peripheral blood. The V gene is TRBV18 and the J gene is TRBJ2-2; the D region possibly corresponds to TRBD2 (6 bases align). This receptor carries the CDR3 CASSPDAGRNTGELFF. The nucleotides read TGTGCCAGCTCACCGGACGCGGGAAGGAACACCGGGGAGCTGTTTTTT.